This record looks at one TCR beta chain sequence and its context. What antigen it recognizes has not been identified. Per-nucleotide qualities are absent, and no much larger clonotype sits a single base away. The sample belongs to a study of T cell responses to AZD1222 COVID-19 vaccine (dated by TCRdb to the early 2020s). For the wider study: TCR sequencing covered 233 trial participants: 200 to 210 given two doses of AZD1222 and 26 given two doses of MenACWY control vaccine. Trial participants were enrolled by age into subgroups of 18-55, 56-69 and 70-plus years, and about 150, 27 and 61 TCR-sequenced participants, respectively, were included in these subgroups.

The CDR3 sequence holds 16 residues, the cysteine and phenylalanine included. Just CDR3 DNA is preserved here, 48 bases in frame from base 1. As encoded in the germline V gene, CDR1 is KGHSH while CDR2 is LQKENI. V has 3 bases trimmed and J has 5 bases trimmed; junction bases matching no gene number 7. What the research found in general, with its limitations: Participants were mostly white British, with more females than males. The authors suggested clonal diversity may have been underestimated. Because no day 14 peak-response samples were available, the repertoires could be characterized only after the peak T cell response. Conclusions about previously exposed vaccinees are limited, since just 6 or 7 AZD1222 recipients were seropositive for SARS-CoV-2 at baseline. Epitopes outside the regions mutated in the B.1.351 and B.1.1.7 variants were reportedly recognized by nearly half of the unique spike-specific TCRs. The 56-69-year group was small, and its depth increase did not reach significance, likely because of low power. Vaccine-associated CD4 TCRs spanned the whole spike protein, with dominant responses in regions 160-218 and 743-854. After two AZD1222 doses, both the breadth and the depth of spike-specific TCRs were significantly higher than at day 0 and than in MenACWY recipients.

The CDR3 regions of human TCRbeta chains were analyzed by immunosequencing. The source study handled its data this way. TCRs in the repertoires were compared against a reference library of SARS-CoV-2-specific TCRs that had been generated with the MIRA antigen-specificity platform. Breadth was defined as the fraction of unique TCRs that were SARS-CoV-2-associated, and depth was defined as the fraction of total T cells that were SARS-CoV-2-associated. Using the MIRA data, every spike-specific TCR was mapped to the spike region that the TCR reacted to and assigned to either a CD4 or a CD8 class. Log10-transformed breadth and depth values were compared by one-way ANOVA with Sidak's multiple comparisons tests. TCRdb stores this immuneACCESS table with in-frame sequences only. Part of the clones is absent; in the studies checked, under half of the shortfall reflects unresolved V genes, and no reason is known for the rest. V and J calls and clone size follow that table, whereas D and trimming were derived from the DNA. This sample is represented by around 99,000 clones; over 75% of them were singletons. 9.5% to 15% of the sample is in the top ten clones.

Per the publication, the time point label means: baseline before first vaccination. The treatment or condition label on this specimen signifies: meningococcal conjugate vaccine given as trial control. Vaccinee samples came from UK trials COV001 and COV002, including a single-blind randomized controlled phase 2/3 trial of AZD1222 (ChAdOx1 nCoV-19) in healthy adults. For TCRbeta chain sequencing, PBMC samples were collected from trial participants at day 0 and at day 28 after the second dose. This clonotype was sampled from an adult in good health. The chain is assembled from TRBV18 and TRBJ1-3; the junction holds 10 bases that match TRBD1. The material sequenced was peripheral blood, taken on day 0 of MenACWY control vaccination. The CDR3 corresponds to CASSPTQTGGRNTIYF. The base sequence is TGTGCCAGCTCACCCACGCAGACAGGGGGCAGAAACACCATATATTTT.